A selection of T cell receptor beta chains follows, all from one sample in a study of shared clonotypes between healthy human individuals. Clones were sequenced by immunoSEQ multiplex PCR, and TCRdb holds only the in-frame ones, with some missing. The sample has about 1.1 million clones, 77% seen once; the top ten hold about 0.89%. Sequencing was done on a sample of memory CD4+ T cells from PBMCs. Receptors were obtained from a man between 18 and 35 years old in good health. Some clones in this sample may be carry-over from other donors' samples. Both conserved end residues are part of each CDR3. A D gene is named only where the DNA matches it firmly. A clone size is listed for some rows: how often the clone was seen (once, few, many), or a class if it is expanded.

>few|TRBV28|TRBJ1-3|16|.
TGTGCCAGCAGTTCCCCCGGGACGGGGGCCGGAAACACCATATATTTT
CASSSPGTGAGNTIYF
>.|TRBV5-1|TRBJ2-5|14|TRBD1
TGCGCCAGCAGCTTGAAACAGGGGGCAGAGACCCAGTACTTC
CASSLKQGAETQYF
>.|TRBV6-1|TRBJ2-7|12|.
TGTGCCAGCAGTGACGCCGAGCCCGAGCAGTACTTC
CASSDAEPEQYF
>.|TRBV29-1|TRBJ2-2|11|.
TGCAGCGTTGAAGGTCGCGGGGAGCTGTTTTTT
CSVEGRGELFF
>.|TRBV28|TRBJ2-3|17|TRBD1
TGTGCCAGCAGCCCTGGGTCGCCGGGACAGGTCACAGATACGCAGTATTTT
CASSPGSPGQVTDTQYF
>few|TRBV11-2|TRBJ2-2|15|.
TGTGCCAGCAGCTTAGCGGGGACCAACACCGGGGAGCTGTTTTTT
CASSLAGTNTGELFF
>.|TRBV4-3|TRBJ1-1|12|.
TGCGCCAGCCAGGGTTATGGCACTGAAGCTTTCTTT
CASQGYGTEAFF
>.|TRBV5-8|TRBJ2-7|16|.
TGTGCCAGCAGCCCTAGGGCAAGGCTATCCCCGTCCGAGCAGTACTTC
CASSPRARLSPSEQYF
>few|TRBV27|TRBJ1-5|14|TRBD1
TGTGCCAGCAGGTCGGGACAGAACCAGGGGCCCCAGCATTTT
CASRSGQNQGPQHF
>.|TRBV28|TRBJ2-2|15|.
TGTGCCACCCTGGGAAGTAGCAAAGGAGACGGGGAGCTGTTTTTT
CATLGSSKGDGELFF
>once|TRBV18|TRBJ2-3|16|TRBD2
TGTGCCAGCTCACCACCACTAGCGGGAGGGACAGATACGCAGTATTTT
CASSPPLAGGTDTQYF
>.|TRBV27|TRBJ2-1|14|TRBD2
TGTGCCAGCAGTTTATATTTGCGGGGGGGGGCGCAGTTCTTC
CASSLYLRGGAQFF
>.|TRBV9|TRBJ2-6|17|TRBD1
TGTGCCAGCAGCGCCGCCATACAGGGGGCTGGGGCCAACGTCCTGACTTTC
CASSAAIQGAGANVLTF
>.|TRBV18|TRBJ2-7|15|TRBD1
TGTGCCAGCTCATTTAGACAGGGGGCATCCGACGAGCAGTACTTC
CASSFRQGASDEQYF
>.|TRBV4-1|TRBJ2-7|19|.
TGCGCCAGCAGCCATTCTGTCCTAGCTCTCTCCGCGACGGACGCCGAGCAGTACTTC
CASSHSVLALSATDAEQYF
>many|TRBV28|TRBJ1-2|14|.
TGTGCCAGCAGTTTATCTCGGGGTTTGGGTGGCTACACCTTC
CASSLSRGLGGYTF
>.|TRBV27|TRBJ2-3|15|TRBD2
TGTGCCAGCAGACAGCGGGAGGGAATCACAGATACGCAGTATTTT
CASRQREGITDTQYF
>few|TRBV6-1|TRBJ1-2|15|.
TGTGCCAGCAGTGAAAGCGGCTGGGGAGACTATGGCTACACCTTC
CASSESGWGDYGYTF
>.|TRBV10-3|TRBJ1-5|15|.
TGTGCCATCAGTGATGTGAGGGTGGATGGGCAGCCCCAGCATTTT
CAISDVRVDGQPQHF
>.|TRBV7-2|TRBJ2-7|15|TRBD1
TGTGCCAGCAGCTTATCCGGGGACAGATCCTACGAGCAGTACTTC
CASSLSGDRSYEQYF
>.|TRBV7-2|TRBJ1-6|13|.
TGTGCCAGCAGCCCCCCCGGAAGTTCACCCCTCCACTTT
CASSPPGSSPLHF
>.|TRBV5-1|TRBJ1-3|17|TRBD1
TGCGCCAGCAGCTTGGGGGACAGGTCCCCCTCTGGAAGCACCATATATTTT
CASSLGDRSPSGSTIYF
>.|TRBV5-1|TRBJ1-4|15|.
TGCGCCAGCAGCTTGGTGGGAGGAGGGAATGAAAAACTGTTTTTT
CASSLVGGGNEKLFF
>.|TRBV5-1|TRBJ2-7|16|TRBD2
TGCGCCAGCAGCTTGAAACAGTTACTAGCGGGAGACGAGCAGTACTTC
CASSLKQLLAGDEQYF
>.|TRBV7-9|TRBJ2-7|14|TRBD2
TGTGCCACCAGCTTATTCGGGGGGTTCGACGAGCAGTACTTC
CATSLFGGFDEQYF
>.|TRBV2|TRBJ2-5|12|.
TGTGCCAGCAGTGAGGAAGAAGAGACCCAGTACTTC
CASSEEEETQYF
>.|TRBV5-6|TRBJ1-1|16|.
TGTGCCAGCAGCCGAGGGGCAGGCTGGGAGGGGACTGAAGCTTTCTTT
CASSRGAGWEGTEAFF
>.|TRBV5-8|TRBJ1-1|14|.
TGTGCCAGCAGCCCCTATACAGGGTTCACTGAAGCTTTCTTT
CASSPYTGFTEAFF
>few|TRBV4-3|TRBJ2-2|18|.
TGCGCCAGCAGCCAAGATCCGTGGATCGGGAGCCGACCCGGGGAGCTGTTTTTT
CASSQDPWIGSRPGELFF
>many|TRBV7-9|TRBJ2-3|15|.
TGTGCCAGCAGCTACCGGGACGGCCTCACAGATACGCAGTATTTT
CASSYRDGLTDTQYF
>.|TRBV28|TRBJ2-2|14|.
TGTGCCAGCTCCTTACGACCCAGCACCGGGGAGCTGTTTTTT
CASSLRPSTGELFF
>few|TRBV7-2|TRBJ1-1|14|.
TGTGCCAGCAGCTTATTCTCTGAGGGCGTGAAAGCTTTCTTT
CASSLFSEGVKAFF
>.|TRBV29-1|TRBJ2-7|11|.
TGCAGCGTTGCGACTTCCTACGAGCAGTACTTC
CSVATSYEQYF
>.|TRBV7-2|TRBJ2-1|15|.
TGTGCCAGCAGCTTAATGCAGGGCTCCTACAATGAGCAGTTCTTC
CASSLMQGSYNEQFF
>.|TRBV14|TRBJ2-7|16|TRBD1
TGTGCCAGCAGTCAAATGTACAGGGGCTACCCCTACGAGCAGTACTTC
CASSQMYRGYPYEQYF
>.|TRBV7-2|TRBJ1-2|13|.
TGTGCCAGCAGCTTAGTCACAGGGTACGGCTACACCTTC
CASSLVTGYGYTF
>.|TRBV5-1|TRBJ2-7|13|.
TGCGCCAGCAGCTTGGATAACCTCCGCGGGGAGTACTTC
CASSLDNLRGEYF
>.|TRBV11-1|TRBJ2-1|16|TRBD2
TGTGCCAGCAGCTCGTCCGGGACTAGCGGGAGAAATGAGCAGTTCTTC
CASSSSGTSGRNEQFF
>.|TRBV6-5|TRBJ2-7|15|.
TGTGCCAGCAGGGCGAGCTCCCCGGGTGGGTACGAGCAGTACTTC
CASRASSPGGYEQYF
>.|TRBV28|TRBJ2-7|15|.
.
CASILAAGGSYEQYF
>.|TRBV18|TRBJ2-7|14|TRBD2
TGTGCCAGCTCACCACCGCGGGGGGTCCACGAGCAGTACTTC
CASSPPRGVHEQYF
>.|TRBV28|TRBJ1-3|15|.
TGTGCCAGCAGGGGGACGCAGCTCTCTGGAAACACCATATATTTT
CASRGTQLSGNTIYF
>few|TRBV19|TRBJ1-1|14|.
TGTGCCAGTGGGGCGGGACGGGTGAACACTGAAGCTTTCTTT
CASGAGRVNTEAFF
>.|TRBV18|TRBJ1-1|13|TRBD1
TGTGCCAGCTCACCCCCAGGGGGCGTTGAAGCTTTCTTT
CASSPPGGVEAFF
>.|TRBV30|TRBJ1-6|12|.
TGTGCCTGGGGCGTTGGGGGTTCACCCCTCCACTTT
CAWGVGGSPLHF
>.|TRBV19|TRBJ1-1|13|.
TGTGCCAGTAGAAATCAGGGTTGGACTGAAGCTTTCTTT
CASRNQGWTEAFF
>.|TRBV5-6|TRBJ1-1|15|TRBD1
TGTGCCAGCAGCTCAGACACAGGGGCGAACACTGAAGCTTTCTTT
CASSSDTGANTEAFF
>.|TRBV18|TRBJ1-1|13|.
TGTGCCAGCTCGCCGAATAAGCACACTGAAGCTTTCTTT
CASSPNKHTEAFF
>many|TRBV5-1|TRBJ2-3|13|.
TGCGCCAGCAGCTCCCAGACTGATTATACGCAGTATTTT
CASSSQTDYTQYF
>.|TRBV28|TRBJ2-7|11|.
TGTGCCAGCAGTTTAAGAGGCGAGCAGTACTTC
CASSLRGEQYF
>.|TRBV5-6|TRBJ2-1|16|TRBD2
TGTGCCAGCAGCGGCCCCTTGCGGGAGGGGTACAATGAGCAGTTCTTC
CASSGPLREGYNEQFF
>.|TRBV11-3|TRBJ2-1|12|.
TGTGCCAGCAGCCTAGGGCGCAATGAGCAGTTCTTC
CASSLGRNEQFF
>.|TRBV5-1|TRBJ2-1|11|.
TGCGCCAGCAGCTTGCGGGATGAGCAGTTCTTC
CASSLRDEQFF
>.|TRBV5-1|TRBJ2-7|14|TRBD2
TGCGCCAGCAGCTTGGGACTAGCGTCCTACGAGCAGTACTTC
CASSLGLASYEQYF
>.|TRBV4-2|TRBJ2-7|16|.
TGTGCCAGCAGCCAAGAAGGAGGGGCGGTTCGATACGAGCAGTACTTC
CASSQEGGAVRYEQYF